The rows below give T cell receptor beta chains drawn from one sample of a study of blood T cell repertoires in COVID-19. Only in-frame clones appear in the TCRdb table, and some are missing; sequencing was by immunoSEQ multiplex PCR. The sample contains 40,000 to 50,000 clones, about 70% of which appear only once. What was sequenced was peripheral blood. All receptors come from an older man with active or convalescent COVID-19. The CDR3 runs from the conserved cysteine through the conserved F or W. D genes are given only for firm matches. Rows may omit the clone size; those that give it use once, few, many or a size class.

CDR3 length	D gene	V gene	J gene	clone size	CDR3 DNA	CDR3 protein
12	-	TRBV28	TRBJ1-2	-	TGTGCCACCCAGGGGAATAACTATGGCTACACCTTC	CATQGNNYGYTF
15	-	TRBV9	TRBJ2-6	-	TGTGCCAGCAGTCTAGGGGTACTTGGGGCCAACGTCCTGACTTTC	CASSLGVLGANVLTF
15	TRBD1	TRBV2	TRBJ1-5	-	TGTGCCAGCAGAACTCAGGGGGGTAGCAATCAGCCCCAGCATTTT	CASRTQGGSNQPQHF
15	-	TRBV14	TRBJ2-5	once	TGTGCCAGCAGCCAAGATCTTGCGGGTCAAAAGACCCAGTACTTC	CASSQDLAGQKTQYF
18	TRBD1	TRBV28	TRBJ1-5	-	TGTGCCAGCACCCGGGGGTCAGGGACAGGGGTTGGTAGTCAGCCCCAGCATTTT	CASTRGSGTGVGSQPQHF
13	-	TRBV6-5	TRBJ1-1	-	TGTGCCAGCAGCTACGACAGTCGGAGTGAAGCTTTCTTT	CASSYDSRSEAFF
15	TRBD1	TRBV5-1	TRBJ2-7	-	TGCGCCAGCAGCTCCGTACCAGGGGGCGCGAACGAGCAGTACTTC	CASSSVPGGANEQYF
10	-	TRBV6-5	TRBJ1-1	-	TGTGCCAGCCTGAACTTAGAAGCTTTCTTT	CASLNLEAFF
15	TRBD1	TRBV6-5	TRBJ2-7	-	TGTGCCAGCAGAACCCGACAGGGATCTCATTACGAGCAGTACTTC	CASRTRQGSHYEQYF
13	-	TRBV6-5	TRBJ1-5	-	TGTGCCAGCAATACAGACAGAAATCAGCCCCAGCATTTT	CASNTDRNQPQHF
15	-	TRBV10-3	TRBJ1-3	once	TGTGCCATCAGTGACTACGGCGGCTCTGGAAACACCATATATTTT	CAISDYGGSGNTIYF
13	TRBD1	TRBV28	TRBJ1-2	-	TGTGCCAGCAGCAGGACAGGGGGTTTGAGCTACACCTTC	CASSRTGGLSYTF
13	-	TRBV10-3	TRBJ1-2	-	TGTGCCATCAGTGAGGGGCAGGGGTATGGCTACACCTTC	CAISEGQGYGYTF
15	-	TRBV2	TRBJ2-3	-	TGTGCCAGCAGAAATTTAGCGCGGGCCACAGATACGCAGTATTTT	CASRNLARATDTQYF
14	TRBD1	TRBV19	TRBJ2-3	-	TGTGCCAGTAGCAGGGACAGCCACACAGATACGCAGTATTTT	CASSRDSHTDTQYF
14	-	TRBV10-3	TRBJ2-7	once	TGTGCCATCAGTGAGCTCGAGGGGGAGGGCGAGCAGTACTTC	CAISELEGEGEQYF
15	-	TRBV10-2	TRBJ2-1	-	TGCGCCAGCAGATCTACAGGAACGATCATCGATGAGCAGTTCTTC	CASRSTGTIIDEQFF
13	-	TRBV10-3	TRBJ1-5	few	TGTGCCATCAGTGAGTCTGGCCATCAGCCCCAGCATTTT	CAISESGHQPQHF